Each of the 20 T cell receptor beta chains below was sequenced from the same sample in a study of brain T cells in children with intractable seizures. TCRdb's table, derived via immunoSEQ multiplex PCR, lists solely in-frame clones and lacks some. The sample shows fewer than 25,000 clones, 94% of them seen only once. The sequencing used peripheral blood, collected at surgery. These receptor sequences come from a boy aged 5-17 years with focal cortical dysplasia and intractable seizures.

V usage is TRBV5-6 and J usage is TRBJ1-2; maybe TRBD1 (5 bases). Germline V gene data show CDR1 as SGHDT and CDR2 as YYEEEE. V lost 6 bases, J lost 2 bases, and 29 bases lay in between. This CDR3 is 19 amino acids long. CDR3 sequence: CASTSSFIPRQTSNYGYTF. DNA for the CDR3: TGTGCCAGCACCAGCAGCTTTATCCCCCGACAGACCTCCAACTATGGCTACACCTTC. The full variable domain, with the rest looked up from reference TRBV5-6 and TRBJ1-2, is DAGVTQSPTHLIKTRGQQVTLRCSPKSGHDTVSWYQQALGQGPQFIFQYYEEEERQRGNFPDRFSGHQFPNYSSELNVNALLLGDSALYLCASTSSFIPRQTSNYGYTFGSGTRLTVV.

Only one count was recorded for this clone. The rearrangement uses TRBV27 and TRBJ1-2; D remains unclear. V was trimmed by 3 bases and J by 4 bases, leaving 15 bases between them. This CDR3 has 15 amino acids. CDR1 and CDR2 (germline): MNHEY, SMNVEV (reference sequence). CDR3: CASSLDWQNSYGYTF. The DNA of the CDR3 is TGTGCCAGCAGTTTGGATTGGCAGAACTCCTATGGCTACACCTTC.

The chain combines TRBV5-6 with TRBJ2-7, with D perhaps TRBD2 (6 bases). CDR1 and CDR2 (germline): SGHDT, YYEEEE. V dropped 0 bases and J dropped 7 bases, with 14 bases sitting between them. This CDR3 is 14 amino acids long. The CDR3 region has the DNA TGTGCCAGCAGCTTGGGGACGACCGGAGGGGAGCAGTACGTC. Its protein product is CASSLGTTGGEQYV.

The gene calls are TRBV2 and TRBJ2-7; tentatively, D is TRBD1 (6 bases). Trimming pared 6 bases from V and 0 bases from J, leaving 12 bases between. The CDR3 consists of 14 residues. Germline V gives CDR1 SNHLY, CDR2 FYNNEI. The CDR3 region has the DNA TGTGCCAGCAGGACAGGTTCCAGCTCCTACGAGCAGTACTTC. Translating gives CASRTGSSSYEQYF.

The DNA of the CDR3 is TGTGCCAGCAGCCTCCCCGGCAATGAGCAGTTCTTC. It is translated as CASSLPGNEQFF. The chain is built from TRBV11-3 and TRBJ2-1, with D unclear. The germline gives CDR1 SGHNT, CDR2 YENEEA. V lost 5 bases, J lost 6 bases, and 8 bases lay in between. CDR3 length: 12 amino acids. Supplemented by reference TRBV11-3 and TRBJ2-1, the full variable domain reads EAGVVQSPRYKIIEKKQPVAFWCNPISGHNTLYWYLQNLGQGPELLIRYENEEAVDDSQLPKDRFSAERLKGVDSTLKIQPAELGDSAVYLCASSLPGNEQFFGPGTRLTVL.

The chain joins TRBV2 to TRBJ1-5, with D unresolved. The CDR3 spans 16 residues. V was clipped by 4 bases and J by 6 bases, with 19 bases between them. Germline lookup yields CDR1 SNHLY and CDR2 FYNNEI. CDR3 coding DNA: TGTGCCAGCAGTGGACTACGGACCGAACTTATTCAGCCCCAGCATTTT. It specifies CASSGLRTELIQPQHF.

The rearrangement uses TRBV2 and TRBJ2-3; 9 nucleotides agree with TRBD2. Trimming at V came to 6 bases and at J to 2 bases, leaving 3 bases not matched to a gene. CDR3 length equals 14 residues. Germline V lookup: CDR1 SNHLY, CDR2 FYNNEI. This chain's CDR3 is CASRAGGTTDTQYF. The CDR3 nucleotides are TGTGCCAGCAGAGCGGGGGGTACCACAGATACGCAGTATTTT.

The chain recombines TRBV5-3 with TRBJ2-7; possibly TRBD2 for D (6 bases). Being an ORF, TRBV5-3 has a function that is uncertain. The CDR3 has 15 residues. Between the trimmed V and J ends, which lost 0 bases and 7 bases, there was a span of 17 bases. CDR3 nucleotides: TGTGCCAGAAGCTTGGACGGGAGCATTATAGGGGAGCAGTACGTC. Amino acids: CARSLDGSIIGEQYV.

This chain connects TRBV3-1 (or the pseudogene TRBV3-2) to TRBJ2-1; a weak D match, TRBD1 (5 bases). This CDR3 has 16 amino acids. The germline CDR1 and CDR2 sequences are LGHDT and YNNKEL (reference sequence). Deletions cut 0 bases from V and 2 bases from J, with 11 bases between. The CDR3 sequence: CASSQDRVGAYNEQFF. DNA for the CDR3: TGTGCCAGCAGCCAAGACCGGGTAGGGGCCTACAATGAGCAGTTCTTC.

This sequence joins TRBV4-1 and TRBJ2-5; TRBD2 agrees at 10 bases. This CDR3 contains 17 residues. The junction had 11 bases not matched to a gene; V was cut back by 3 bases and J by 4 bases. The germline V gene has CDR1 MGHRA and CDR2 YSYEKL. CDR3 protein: CASSHGAGGRQRETQYF. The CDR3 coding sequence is TGCGCCAGCAGCCACGGAGCGGGGGGGCGGCAGCGAGAGACCCAGTACTTC.

The CDR3 protein is CASSTGQVQETQYF. CDR3 in DNA: TGTGCCAGCAGCACTGGACAGGTACAAGAGACCCAGTACTTC. V and J are TRBV11-2 and TRBJ2-5; 7 bases agree with TRBD1. The CDR3 runs to 14 residues. The germline CDR1 and CDR2 sequences are SGHAT and FQNNGV. Trimming took 5 bases from V and 2 from J; bases not matched to a gene: 5.

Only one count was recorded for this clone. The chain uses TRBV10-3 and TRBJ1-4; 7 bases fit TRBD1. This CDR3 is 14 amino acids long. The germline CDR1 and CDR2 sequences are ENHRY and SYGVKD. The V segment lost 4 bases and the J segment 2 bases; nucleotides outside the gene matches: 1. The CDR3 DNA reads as TGTGCCATCAGTGCGACAGGGACTAATGAAAAACTGTTTTTT. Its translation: CAISATGTNEKLFF.

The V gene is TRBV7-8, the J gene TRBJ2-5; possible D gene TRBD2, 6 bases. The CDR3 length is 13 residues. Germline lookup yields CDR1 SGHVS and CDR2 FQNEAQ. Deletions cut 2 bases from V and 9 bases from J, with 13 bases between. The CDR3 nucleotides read TGTGCCAGCAGCTTATCCGGGAGTGGGGCCCAGTACTTC. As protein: CASSLSGSGAQYF.

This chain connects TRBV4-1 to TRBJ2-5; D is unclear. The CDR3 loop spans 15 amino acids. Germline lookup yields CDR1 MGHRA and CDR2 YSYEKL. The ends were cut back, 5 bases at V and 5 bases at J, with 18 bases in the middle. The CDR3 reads CASSLNLGNSETQYF. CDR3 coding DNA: TGCGCCAGCAGCTTAAACCTAGGGAATTCCGAGACCCAGTACTTC.

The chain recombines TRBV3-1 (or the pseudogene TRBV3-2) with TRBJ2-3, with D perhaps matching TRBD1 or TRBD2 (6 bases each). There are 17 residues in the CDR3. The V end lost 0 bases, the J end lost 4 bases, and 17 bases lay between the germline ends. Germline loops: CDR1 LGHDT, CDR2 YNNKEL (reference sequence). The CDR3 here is CASSQDMGGLSPDTQYF. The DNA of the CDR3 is TGTGCCAGCAGCCAAGATATGGGGGGCTTATCCCCAGATACGCAGTATTTT.

CDR3: CASSSTGVGEQYV. The CDR3 DNA is TGTGCCAGCAGCAGTACAGGGGTCGGCGAGCAGTACGTC. The chain links TRBV5-5 to TRBJ2-7; 7 bases fit TRBD1. The CDR3 loop spans 13 amino acids. V was pared by 4 bases and J by 6 bases, with 7 bases of the junction left unmatched. CDR1 and CDR2 (germline): SGHKS, YYEKEE (reference sequence).

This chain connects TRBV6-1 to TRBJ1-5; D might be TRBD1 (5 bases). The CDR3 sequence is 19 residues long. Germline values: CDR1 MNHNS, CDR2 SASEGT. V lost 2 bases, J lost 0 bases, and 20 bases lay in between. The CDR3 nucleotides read TGTGCCAGCAGTGAACGGCTTGGAGGGGCTAGGGTTAGCAATCAGCCCCAGCATTTT. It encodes CASSERLGGARVSNQPQHF.

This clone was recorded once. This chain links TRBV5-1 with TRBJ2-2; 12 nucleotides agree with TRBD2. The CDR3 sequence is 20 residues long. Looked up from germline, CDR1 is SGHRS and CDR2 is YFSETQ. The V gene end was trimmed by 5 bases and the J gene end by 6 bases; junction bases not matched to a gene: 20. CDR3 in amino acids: CASSFSSGRVMSGYAGELFF. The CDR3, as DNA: TGCGCCAGCAGTTTCTCTAGCGGGAGGGTGATGAGTGGTTACGCCGGGGAGCTGTTTTTT.

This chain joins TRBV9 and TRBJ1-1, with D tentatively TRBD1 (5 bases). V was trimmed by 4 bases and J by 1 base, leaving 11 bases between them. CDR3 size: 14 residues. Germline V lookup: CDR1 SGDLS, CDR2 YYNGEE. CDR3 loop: CASSPGAGNTEAFF. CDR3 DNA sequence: TGTGCCAGCAGCCCCGGGGCAGGGAACACTGAAGCTTTCTTT.

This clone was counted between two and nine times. The CDR3 coding sequence is TGTGCCAGCAGCCTAAACAGGGGCCAGTACTTC. Protein sequence: CASSLNRGQYF. The chain combines TRBV3-1 (or the pseudogene TRBV3-2) with TRBJ2-5, with 7 bases matching TRBD1. V was pared by 4 bases and J by 10 bases, with 3 bases of the junction left unmatched. Germline CDR1 LGHDT, CDR2 YNNKEL (reference sequence). The CDR3 extends over 11 amino acids.